Listed here is a single T cell receptor (beta chain). This clonotype was picked up many times. It lacks a known antigen. No quality values exist for individual bases; no much larger clone is one base distant. The time point label for this specimen denotes: patch test 1, 2 weeks after DPC sensitization. The meaning of the sample's treatment or condition label: therapeutic diphenylcyclopropenone sensitization with weekly scalp DPC. Blood at each patch-test visit was drawn before the patch test was applied. Patients were considered eligible if aged 18 to 70, diagnosed with alopecia and deemed suitable for DPC therapy, and patients were excluded if pregnant. Total RNA was extracted from unfractionated whole blood that had been collected in Tempus Blood RNA tubes. Receptor libraries were prepared by RACE. Reads for this sample came from a NextSeq 500. During library preparation, unique molecular identifiers were attached to individual cDNA molecules so that TCRs could be counted quantitatively and reproducibly. For every blood RNA sample, sequencing covered both the TCR alpha and TCR beta chains. In the paper's pipeline: A median of about 87,000 TCRs per sample was observed, with a range of about 20,000 to 750,000. The Decombinator software suite was used to annotate V, J and CDR3 in the TCR reads. Every sample was subsampled to the same number of TCRs (28,000) for the PS versus PT1 abundance plots. Expanded TCRs were defined as absent before sensitization and observed at least eight times at the 2-week time point. TCRdb trimmed the raw reads at Q25, called clones with MiXCR and kept productive beta chains. Each CDR3 protein gets just one entry, which takes the most common genes and DNA from the rows behind it. These V and J calls rely on TCRdb rather than the paper's analysis. This sample holds under 450,000 distinct CDR3 sequences; nearly 5% were observed only once. Under 3% of the sample is in the top ten clones.

A distance of 8 bases separates the germline ends of V and J, which lose 2 bases and 1 base respectively. The germline V gene gives CDR1 as SNHLY and CDR2 as FYNNEI. The CDR3 has 15 amino acids, counting the end cysteine and phenylalanine. The sequence is cut down to CDR3 DNA, 45 bases in frame from base 1. This sample stems from a study of human T cells and chemical hapten exposure (dated by TCRdb to the early 2020s). Broadly, across the study: For sensitization, 2% DPC in acetone was applied to a roughly 2 cm by roughly 2 cm area of upper inner arm skin. Throughout the study period of 20 to 30 weeks, patients also received therapeutic DPC doses to the scalp every week. Patch tests used Finn chambers with 0.01% DPC on the upper back, scored after 6 days by International Contact Dermatitis Research Group standards. Alopecia areata with under or over 50% scalp involvement, alopecia totalis and alopecia universalis were represented in the patient cohort, which was mostly female. Libraries were pooled for sequencing, and per-sample TCR yields varied mainly because of small differences in library volumes within the pool. In alopecia patients, the study followed how the peripheral blood TCR repertoire changed in vivo over primary and secondary sensitization to diphenylcyclopropenone (DPC), a hapten. Blood was sampled from patients pre-sensitization (week 0) and at 2, 6 and about 24 weeks after DPC sensitization. Blood for TCR sequencing was provided by twenty-nine alopecia patients at one to four time points (pre-sensitization, 2, 6 and 24 weeks).

Results the study describes overall, beyond this receptor: A positive correlation was found between the number of PT1 expanded TCRs and patch test score, with significance reached at thresholds 8, 16 and 32 but not 4. Because all patients had alopecia, a presumed autoimmune disease, the immune response of the patients might differ from that of healthy individuals. Repeated subsampling changed both the strength of the expansion versus patch-test correlation and the threshold at which the correlation became significant. The number of TCRs above 1 in 1000 frequency did not change with DPC sensitization; there was no evidence of global repertoire structure alterations. Significantly more large CDR3 similarity clusters were formed by expanded TCRs than by pre-sensitization or healthy control sets, consistent with antigen-driven responses.

Material: whole blood, obtained in connection with sensitization to the hapten diphenylcyclopropenone (DPC). The chain uses TRBV2 and TRBJ2-2; tentative D gene TRBD1, with 5 bases matching. The TCR originated in a woman in her forties or fifties with alopecia areata. Some clones in this sample may be carry-over from other donors' samples. Here is the DNA: TGTGCCAGCAGTGAAATGCAGGGGAACACCGGGGAGCTGTTTTTT. Its translation reads: CASSEMQGNTGELFF.